This section outlines one T cell receptor beta chain sequence together with its context. This clone has ten or more counts. There is no known antigen for this receptor. No quality values exist for individual bases; no much larger clone is one base distant. The record originates from a study of OX40 agonist ivuxolimab in advanced cancers. Concerning the study at large: Ivuxolimab was a fully human IgG2 agonistic monoclonal antibody targeting the costimulatory receptor OX40 (CD134). Patients were allowed to have had prior anti-PD-1, anti-PD-L1 or anti-CTLA-4 therapy, and roughly 40% of the dose-escalation patients had been treated with checkpoint inhibitors. Peripheral TCRbeta sequencing aimed to test whether ivuxolimab altered TCR sequence diversity and caused clonal T-cell expansion. Intravenous ivuxolimab was administered to patients every 2 weeks at six dose levels: 0.01, 0.1, 0.3, 1.5, 3 and 10 mg/kg. Of the 50 to 55 patients in dose escalation, about 20 had hepatocellular carcinoma, about 15 had melanoma, 9 had renal cell carcinoma and 9 had head and neck cancer. In the dose-escalation cohort, 65% to 90% of patients were male, and the mean age was around 60 years, with a range of about 23 to 85. Partial responses occurred in three dose-escalation patients, of whom one had hepatocellular carcinoma and two had cutaneous melanoma. The paper covers the monotherapy dose-escalation part of the phase I ivuxolimab trial, which included N of about 51 patients. The paper's findings and limits, for the study overall: In partial responders in the 0.1-3.0 mg/kg groups, normalized peripheral clonal expansion was found to be among the lowest, especially among CD8+ T cells. Antigen specificity was not determined for the clonally expanded peripheral T cells. Clonal expansion of both CD4+ and CD8+ blood T cells was observed from baseline to week 6 at doses 0.1 to 3.0 mg/kg. Low levels of normalized T-cell clonal expansion were also seen in some patients who did not respond. After ivuxolimab, CD8+ T cells had more expanded clones than CD4+ T cells on average.

Genomic DNA was extracted from sorted cells for sequencing of the TCRbeta CDR3 region. TCRbeta CDR3 regions were sequenced using the immunoSEQ Assay. Held by TCRdb, this immuneACCESS table contains in-frame sequences only and omits some clones. Under half of the omission traces to an unresolved V gene where checked; the cause of the rest is unknown. Across this sample there are about 64,000 clones, with 80% seen only once. In total, the top ten clones hold approximately 1.2% of the sample. The trial excluded patients who had a history of autoimmune disease or who were on systemic immunosuppression. In every dose cohort, peripheral blood was drawn for TCR sequencing at baseline, cycle 4 day 1, and cycle 7 day 1. Samples came from an open-label, multicenter, first-in-human phase I dose-escalation trial of ivuxolimab. Adults with locally advanced or metastatic melanoma, renal cell, hepatocellular, or head and neck squamous cell carcinoma were enrolled in the trial. CD4+ and CD8+ T cells were sorted separately from peripheral blood before TCR sequencing.

The trim is 5 bases for V and 4 bases for J, with a gap of 8 bases between the germline ends. CDR1 is given as SEHNR and CDR2 as FQNEAQ, both from the germline V gene (reference sequence). Including the terminal cysteine and phenylalanine, the CDR3 comprises 12 residues. The retained sequence is limited to the CDR3, 36 bases, with the frame set at the first base. The sequence came from an adult with an advanced solid tumor such as melanoma, head and neck, liver or kidney cancer. Sequencing was performed on CD4+ or CD8+ T cells sorted from blood, taken in a trial of the OX40 agonist ivuxolimab. The receptor chain draws on TRBV7-9 and TRBJ1-1, with the identity of the D gene unclear. The DNA sequence is TGTGCCAGCAGCGGGATTGCCACTGAAGCTTTCTTT. This codes for CASSGIATEAFF.